The 5 T cell receptor beta chains below were found in one sample sequenced in a study of blood T cell repertoires in COVID-19 (dated by TCRdb to the early 2020s). Receptor libraries were prepared by the immunoSEQ multiplex PCR assay. TCRdb stores this immuneACCESS table with in-frame sequences only. Part of the clones is absent; in the studies checked, under half of the shortfall reflects unresolved V genes, and no reason is known for the rest. The sample has more than 250,000 clones on record, 85% of them singletons. The ten top clones hold about 5.1% of the sample. Specimen: peripheral blood. The receptors derive from a man aged 45-60 years with active or convalescent COVID-19.

V and J are TRBV6-5 and TRBJ2-6, with D unclear. V lost 2 bases to trimming and J lost 0 bases, with 5 bases between them. Germline CDR1 reads MNHEY; CDR2 reads SVGAGI. The CDR3 is 15 residues long. DNA for the CDR3: TGTGCCAGCAGTTACGTAGACTCTGGGGCCAACGTCCTGACTTTC. Translation gives CASSYVDSGANVLTF.

The chain combines TRBV5-1 with TRBJ2-7; 12 positions match TRBD2. CDR1 SGHRS and CDR2 YFSETQ come from the germline V gene. The CDR3 consists of 19 residues. V trimming: 0 bases; J trimming: 2 bases; junction bases outside the gene matches: 12. The CDR3 sequence: CASSLDVRTSGTPAYEQYF. Written as DNA, the CDR3 is TGCGCCAGCAGCTTGGATGTTAGGACTAGCGGGACCCCCGCCTACGAGCAGTACTTC.

The chain links TRBV27 to TRBJ2-7; possibly TRBD1 for D (6 bases). CDR1 MNHEY and CDR2 SMNVEV come from the germline V gene (reference sequence). The CDR3 contains 13 residues. Deletions cut 5 bases from V and 4 bases from J, with 12 bases between. Here the CDR3 DNA reads TGTGCCAGCAGTCCCATCGGACAGTACGAGCAGTACTTC. It encodes CASSPIGQYEQYF.

J is TRBJ1-1 and V is TRBV29-1, with D perhaps TRBD1 (6 bases). Trimming shortened V by 3 bases and J by 1 base, and 21 bases separated the two germline ends. The length of the CDR3 is 17 residues. CDR1 SQVTM and CDR2 ANQGSEA come from the germline V gene. The CDR3 DNA reads TGCAGCGTTGATCCTTATCTCGGGACACCGGGGAACACTGAAGCTTTCTTT. Amino acids: CSVDPYLGTPGNTEAFF.

The chain joins TRBV4-1 to TRBJ2-7; D perhaps matches TRBD1 (5 bases). CDR3 length equals 14 residues. Germline CDR1 and CDR2: MGHRA and YSYEKL. V was clipped by 5 bases and J by 7 bases, with 18 bases between them. The CDR3 sequence is CASSYRTKLGEQYF. CDR3 bases: TGCGCCAGCAGCTACAGGACCAAGTTGGGTGAGCAGTACTTC.